This entry features one TCR beta chain sequence. The antigen is not known. This specimen belongs to a study of PD-1 blockade in classical Hodgkin lymphoma. Every patient was affected by relapse after autologous stem cell transplantation, while exposure to brentuximab vedotin was not uniform. CD8+ T cell isolation from thawed PBMCs was performed by magnetic negative selection. Whole-study results and caveats: Repertoire differences have undefined causes, possibly disease activity or prior therapy. In newly diagnosed patients, baseline TCR diversity was reportedly below that of healthy donors. Complete responders started with a diversity level that resembled newly diagnosed patients at baseline.

Only in-frame clones appear in the TCRdb table, and some are missing; sequencing was by immunoSEQ multiplex PCR. Of approximately 4,200 clones detected, 77% appear once; the ten largest clones hold 20% to 30%. Sequenced material: CD8+ T cells from blood, taken at baseline. This receptor was taken from a human donor with classical Hodgkin lymphoma.

CDR3 DNA sequence: TGTGCCAGCAGCCCCGGGACTAGCGGAACCTACGAGCAGTACTTC. This encodes CASSPGTSGTYEQYF. The chain links TRBV9 to TRBJ2-7; 11 nucleotides align to TRBD2. Germline CDR1 is SGDLS and CDR2 is YYNGEE. There are 15 residues in the CDR3. Losses at the gene ends were 4 bases for V and 2 bases for J; bases not matched to a gene: 5.